This TCR beta chain was sequenced during a study of OX40 agonist ivuxolimab in advanced cancers. As for the study in general: The treatment was a fully human IgG2 OX40 agonist, ivuxolimab. Study-wide points: On average, CD8+ T cells showed a greater number of expanded clones than CD4+.

A note on this clone: Its antigen is currently unknown.

Using immunoSEQ multiplex PCR, the repertoire was profiled, and TCRdb retains in-frame clones only, with some absent. The data show over 65,000 clones, roughly 80% seen once. The CDR3 is 15 amino acids. The germline CDR1 and CDR2 sequences are SGDLS and YYNGEE. V trimming: 0 bases; J trimming: 3 bases; junction bases outside the gene matches: 4. The source is an adult with an advanced solid tumor such as melanoma, head and neck, liver or kidney cancer. This chain joins TRBV9 and TRBJ1-2; TRBD1 aligns across 8 bases. Source: CD4+ or CD8+ T cells sorted from blood, taken in a trial of the OX40 agonist ivuxolimab. In DNA, the CDR3 is TGTGCCAGCAGCGTAGTGACAGGGGTTGACTATGGCTACACCTTC. It is translated as CASSVVTGVDYGYTF.